The T cell receptor (beta chain) under discussion was sequenced for a study of T-cell memory formation after mild COVID-19. The CDR3 sequence is 12 residues long. Germline V gene data show CDR1 as MDHEN and CDR2 as SYDVKM. The germline V and J ends were trimmed by 1 base and 4 bases, with 4 bases remaining between them. This clonotype has ten or more counts. Using its own MiXCR run on the 5' RACE reads, TCRdb lists one record per CDR3 protein. The table has about 360,000 distinct CDR3 sequences, 13% to 15% seen once. Sample: PBMCs or a T cell subset sorted from them (not recorded which). The chain uses TRBV28 and TRBJ1-2; D is uncertain. The receptor was derived from a man aged 18 to 29 who had mild COVID-19 (a few samples of this study predate the infection). Cell type and time point are not known. The CDR3, as DNA: TGTGCCAGCAGTTTATTGCGCTATGGCTACACCTTC. This codes for CASSLLRYGYTF.